The subject of this entry is one T cell receptor beta chain. The sample belongs to a study of blood T cell repertoires in COVID-19. About the study: Collection of acute and convalescent COVID-19 samples took place in the United States, Italy and Spain.

Only in-frame clones appear in the TCRdb table, and some are missing; sequencing was by immunoSEQ multiplex PCR. The sample consists of a few hundred thousand clones, just under 90% of them appearing once. Cohorts were based on clinical histories the participants reported. Cohort 3 recovery required two negative PCRs, clearance, or symptom resolution. The sequence was collected from a woman in her fifties or sixties who had recovered from COVID-19. Sequencing was done on a sample of PBMCs or T cells enriched from blood (not recorded which).

The CDR3, as DNA: TGTGCAAGTCGCCCCCCGTACAGGGCTCCCACCTACGAGCAGTACTTC. Its translation: CASRPPYRAPTYEQYF. The rearrangement links TRBV12-2 to TRBJ2-7; the table's D call of TRBD1 was not tested on the DNA. TRBV12-2 is a pseudogene. The CDR3 contains 16 residues.